This T cell receptor beta chain stems from a study of radiotherapy plus CTLA-4 blockade in lung cancer. The wider study: Disease control was present in roughly 30% of patients, and objective responses in about 18%.

TCRdb keeps only in-frame clones here, not all; method: immunoSEQ multiplex PCR. The sample records about 60,000 clones, around 80% being singletons. This receptor was obtained from a human donor with non-small cell lung cancer who had a partial response to radiotherapy plus ipilimumab. The sequencing here drew on peripheral blood, taken from a patient treated with radiotherapy plus ipilimumab.

CDR3 in amino acids: CASRRTGGYNEQFF. The CDR3 nucleotides are TGTGCCAGCAGACGTACAGGGGGCTACAATGAGCAGTTCTTC. The gene calls are TRBV28 and TRBJ2-1; 8 bases line up with TRBD1. The ends lost 6 bases at V and 3 bases at J; junction bases unmatched: 4. There are 14 residues in the CDR3. Germline CDR1 and CDR2: MDHEN and SYDVKM.